This passage covers 20 T cell receptor beta chains from one sample sequenced in a study of cytomegalovirus exposure and HLA in healthy donors. PCR involved 60 Vbeta and 13 Jbeta primers. Using immunoSEQ multiplex PCR, the repertoire was profiled, and TCRdb retains in-frame clones only, with some absent. The sample consists of about 77,000 clones, approximately 75% of them appearing once. Specimen: PBMCs. The receptors derive from a woman in her 40s in good health and CMV-seronegative.

This rearrangement joins TRBV2 to TRBJ2-7; D possibly corresponds to TRBD1 (6 bases). V lost 7 bases to trimming and J lost 2 bases, with 15 bases between them. Germline CDR1 SNHLY, CDR2 FYNNEI. CDR3 length: 14 residues. In DNA form, the CDR3 reads TGTGCCAGCACCCCTGAACAGGGCCCCTACGAGCAGTACTTC. Amino acids: CASTPEQGPYEQYF. Together with reference TRBV2 and TRBJ2-7, the CDR3 gives the full variable domain: EPEVTQTPSHQVTQMGQEVILRCVPISNHLYFYWYRQILGQKVEFLVSFYNNEISEKSEIFDDQFSVERPDGSNFTLKIRSTKLEDSAMYFCASTPEQGPYEQYFGPGTRLTVT.

The chain joins TRBV29-1 to TRBJ2-7; TRBD1 aligns across 7 bases. Losses at the gene ends were 5 bases for V and 4 bases for J; bases not matched to a gene: 11. Germline CDR1 SQVTM, CDR2 ANQGSEA. CDR3 length: 14 amino acids. In DNA, the CDR3 is TGCAGCGTTTCCCCCCTCGACAGGGAATACGAGCAGTACTTC. Translating gives CSVSPLDREYEQYF.

The rearrangement uses TRBV28 and TRBJ1-1; TRBD1 matches 8 bases. From germline, CDR1 is MDHEN and CDR2 SYDVKM. V was clipped by 6 bases and J by 2 bases; unmatched bases: 5. This CDR3 spans 14 amino acids. The CDR3 reads CASRPDRGNTEAFF. CDR3 in DNA: TGTGCCAGCAGGCCTGACAGGGGAAACACTGAAGCTTTCTTT.

The chain couples TRBV25-1 to TRBJ1-1; no clear D gene. Trimming pared 5 bases from V and 1 base from J, leaving 8 bases between. The CDR3 sequence is 13 residues long. In germline, CDR1 is MGHDK, CDR2 SYGVNS. Here the CDR3 reads CASSQTANTEAFF. CDR3 sequence (DNA): TGTGCCAGCAGTCAAACAGCGAACACTGAAGCTTTCTTT.

The chain links TRBV19 to TRBJ1-3, with D perhaps TRBD1 (5 bases). V was clipped by 1 base and J by 0 bases, with 10 bases between them. The CDR3 loop spans 16 amino acids. Per the germline V gene, CDR1 is LNHDA and CDR2 is SQIVND (reference sequence). CDR3 DNA sequence: TGTGCCAGTAGTATAGGAAGACAGACCTCTGGAAACACCATATATTTT. Translated, it gives CASSIGRQTSGNTIYF.

This sequence joins TRBV5-1 and TRBJ2-7; 9 bases fit TRBD2. The CDR3 runs 15 residues. Looked up from germline, CDR1 is SGHRS and CDR2 is YFSETQ. Losses at the gene ends were 6 bases for V and 4 bases for J; bases not matched to a gene: 11. In nucleotides, the CDR3 is TGCGCCAGCAAATCAGCGGGAGGATCCAATTACGAGCAGTACTTC. It encodes CASKSAGGSNYEQYF.

V is TRBV4-2 and J is TRBJ2-7; the match to TRBD2 covers 7 bases. The V and J ends lost 1 base and 0 bases, in that order; junction bases with no gene match: 9. CDR1 LGHNA and CDR2 YNFKEQ come from the germline V gene. The CDR3 runs 17 residues. CDR3 coding DNA: TGTGCCAGCAGCCAAGGGGTACTAGCGTTCTACTCCTACGAGCAGTACTTC. Its protein is CASSQGVLAFYSYEQYF.

The chain uses TRBV7-2 and TRBJ2-7, with D uncertain. The CDR3 length is 13 residues. V was pared by 0 bases and J by 3 bases, with 6 bases between. CDR1 is SGHTA, CDR2 FQGNSA, per germline. This CDR3 is CASSLAALYEQYF. Here the CDR3 DNA reads TGTGCCAGCAGCTTAGCAGCACTCTACGAGCAGTACTTC.

This chain joins TRBV5-1 and TRBJ1-6; D uncertain. The germline V gene has CDR1 SGHRS and CDR2 YFSETQ. The CDR3 loop spans 15 amino acids. V was cut by 0 bases and J by 6 bases, with 10 bases left in between. The CDR3 DNA follows: TGCGCCAGCAGCTTGGAATTTACGGTTAATTCACCCCTCCACTTT. Amino acids: CASSLEFTVNSPLHF.

The chain uses TRBV19 and TRBJ2-7; D is possibly TRBD1 (6 bases). V shed 1 base and J shed 2 bases, with 18 bases lying between them. There are 17 residues in the CDR3. Germline lookup yields CDR1 LNHDA and CDR2 SQIVND (reference sequence). As DNA, the CDR3 is TGTGCCAGTAGTATAGTATCAGTTGGGACACCTACCTACGAGCAGTACTTC. Its translation: CASSIVSVGTPTYEQYF.

V is TRBV29-1 and J is TRBJ2-7; 7 bases match TRBD1. Germline values: CDR1 SQVTM, CDR2 ANQGSEA. The J segment lost 2 bases and the V segment lost 6 bases, leaving 4 bases of the junction unmatched. This CDR3 spans 12 amino acids. The CDR3 here is CSVQGVTYEQYF. CDR3 coding DNA: TGCAGCGTCCAGGGGGTAACCTACGAGCAGTACTTC.

The chain joins TRBV7-9 to TRBJ1-1, with D unclear. V gave up 2 bases and J gave up 1 base, with 5 bases separating them. CDR3 length: 13 residues. CDR1 is SEHNR and CDR2 is FQNEAQ in the germline V gene (reference sequence). The DNA for the CDR3 is TGTGCCAGCAGCTTACAGGAGAACACTGAAGCTTTCTTT. It translates to CASSLQENTEAFF.

This chain joins TRBV2 and TRBJ1-1; 8 nucleotides agree with TRBD1. This CDR3 is 11 amino acids long. Germline loops: CDR1 SNHLY, CDR2 FYNNEI. The V gene end was trimmed by 11 bases and the J gene end by 1 base; junction bases not matched to a gene: 0. The CDR3 sequence: CAGQGNTEAFF. DNA of the CDR3: TGTGCCGGACAGGGGAACACTGAAGCTTTCTTT.

This chain links TRBV6-1 with TRBJ2-5; 10 bases map to TRBD2. Germline V gene data show CDR1 as MNHNS and CDR2 as SASEGT. J was trimmed by 2 bases and V by 4 bases; bases with no gene match: 4. The CDR3 has 15 residues. CDR3 DNA sequence: TGTGCCAGCAGTGTAGCTAGCGGGGGTCAAGAGACCCAGTACTTC. Translating it yields CASSVASGGQETQYF.

The gene calls are TRBV5-1 and TRBJ2-1, with 9 bases fitting TRBD1. This CDR3 is 13 amino acids long. Germline CDR1 is SGHRS and CDR2 is YFSETQ. V shed 4 bases, J shed 7 bases, and the junction held 3 bases outside the gene matches. The CDR3 reads CASSDGQGNEQFF. For the CDR3, the DNA is TGCGCCAGCAGCGACGGACAGGGGAATGAGCAGTTCTTC.

The rearrangement joins TRBV6-5 to TRBJ1-1; a weak D match, TRBD1 (5 bases). Germline V CDR1 and CDR2: MNHEY, SVGAGI. The CDR3 has 15 amino acids. V shed 6 bases and J shed 0 bases, with 14 bases lying between them. CDR3 residues: CASRATGTVNTEAFF. Here the CDR3 DNA reads TGTGCCAGCAGAGCAACCGGGACTGTGAACACTGAAGCTTTCTTT.

The chain couples TRBV7-8 to TRBJ1-1, with 9 bases aligning to TRBD1. CDR1 and CDR2 (germline): SGHVS, FQNEAQ. This CDR3 spans 16 amino acids. With V trimmed by 0 bases and J by 4 bases, 6 bases remained unmatched. The CDR3 here is CASSLAHGTGSTEAFF. CDR3 in DNA: TGTGCCAGCAGCTTAGCCCACGGGACAGGGAGCACTGAAGCTTTCTTT. Variable domain in full (rest from reference TRBV7-8 and TRBJ1-1): GAGVSQSPRYKVAKRGQDVALRCDPISGHVSLFWYQQALGQGPEFLTYFQNEAQLDKSGLPSDRFFAERPEGSVSTLKIQRTQQEDSAVYLCASSLAHGTGSTEAFFGQGTRLTVV.

This chain links TRBV5-6 with TRBJ2-7; 10 bases agree with TRBD2. J was trimmed by 2 bases and V by 4 bases; bases with no gene match: 6. Germline assignment: CDR1 SGHDT and CDR2 YYEEEE. The CDR3 totals 15 residues. As DNA, the CDR3 is TGTGCCAGCAGCCCTAGGACTAGCGGAACCTACGAGCAGTACTTC. Translating it yields CASSPRTSGTYEQYF. The complete variable domain, with remaining parts taken from reference TRBV5-6 and TRBJ2-7, reads DAGVTQSPTHLIKTRGQQVTLRCSPKSGHDTVSWYQQALGQGPQFIFQYYEEEERQRGNFPDRFSGHQFPNYSSELNVNALLLGDSALYLCASSPRTSGTYEQYFGPGTRLTVT.

In this sample, this clone turned up once. This chain links TRBV2 with TRBJ2-3; maybe TRBD2 (5 bases). The CDR3 runs to 18 residues. V lost 0 bases and J 2 bases, leaving 18 bases between the germline ends. Germline loops: CDR1 SNHLY, CDR2 FYNNEI. The CDR3 spells CASSEAGSATLPTDTQYF. In DNA, the CDR3 is TGTGCCAGCAGTGAAGCAGGTAGCGCTACTTTACCCACAGATACGCAGTATTTT.

Only a few counts were recorded for this clone. V gene TRBV12-5 combines with J gene TRBJ1-5; D gene ambiguous. Trimming cost V 8 bases and J 1 base, with 12 bases left between them. This CDR3 has 14 residues. Germline V gene sequence: CDR1 LGHNT, CDR2 FRNRAP. As DNA, the CDR3 is TGTGCTAGTCGGTACGGGGAGAGCAATCAGCCCCAGCATTTT. Translation: CASRYGESNQPQHF.